This entry features one T cell receptor (beta chain) sequence. The sample belongs to a study of cytomegalovirus exposure and HLA in healthy donors. The length of the CDR3 is 14 residues. The germline CDR1 and CDR2 sequences are SGHRS and YFSETQ. V lost 7 bases to trimming and J lost 3 bases, with 16 bases between them. It was with 60 Vbeta and 13 Jbeta primers that the PCR ran. Some clones are missing from TCRdb's copy, which holds only in-frame ones; the method was immunoSEQ multiplex PCR. This sample has about 110,000 clones; over 60% occur once, and the top ten carry roughly 4.9%. V usage is TRBV5-1 and J usage is TRBJ1-1; D remains ambiguous. The clonotype was recovered from a female donor in good health and CMV-seropositive. Sequences were obtained from PBMCs. The CDR3 protein is CASRWSGFDTEAFF. CDR3 coding DNA: TGCGCCAGCCGTTGGTCCGGGTTTGACACTGAAGCTTTCTTT.